This T cell receptor (beta chain) was profiled in a study of T cell responses to AZD1222 COVID-19 vaccine. General study results and limits: Possibly, clonal diversity was underestimated; donors were largely white British and included more females. Mapped onto spike, vaccine-associated CD4 TCRs spanned it and were dominant at 160-218 and 743-854.

Details on this clone: Its antigen is not known.

Using immunoSEQ multiplex PCR, the repertoire was profiled, and TCRdb retains in-frame clones only, with some absent. The sample includes 90,000 to 130,000 clones, approximately 94% of them seen just once. The CDR3 is 18 amino acids. Germline V gives CDR1 SNHLY, CDR2 FYNNEI. With V trimmed by 2 bases and J by 6 bases, 10 bases remained unmatched. The sequencing here drew on peripheral blood, taken 28 days after the second AZD1222 dose. The chain couples TRBV2 to TRBJ2-2; 12 nucleotides agree with TRBD2. The TCR originated in an adult who received the AZD1222 COVID-19 vaccine. The CDR3 loop reads CASSETAMGLAGAGELFF. The CDR3 region has the DNA TGTGCCAGCAGTGAAACGGCGATGGGACTAGCGGGTGCCGGGGAGCTGTTTTTT.